The T cell receptor (beta chain) under discussion was sequenced for a study of T cells in Graves' hyperthyroidism and ophthalmopathy. Study as a whole: Peripheral blood samples were taken at initial diagnosis, prior to any treatment.

Researchers took RNA transcripts and amplified the TCR beta CDR3 regions from them. When the TCR CDR3 underwent first-round RT-PCR, the HTBI primer set was used. TCRdb ran MiXCR on the multiplex PCR reads and lists one entry per CDR3 protein. Of hundreds of thousands of distinct CDR3 sequences in the sample, approximately 14% were seen once. The germline V gene encodes CDR1 SQVTM and CDR2 ANQGSEA. The CDR3 consists of 16 residues. Germline trimming cut 5 bases from V and 5 bases from J; bases unmatched to any gene: 9. Source material: blood. The chain recombines TRBV29-1 with TRBJ2-2, with 12 bases identical to TRBD2. This TCR was sampled from a woman in her late teens or twenties with Graves' hyperthyroidism that later progressed to Graves' ophthalmopathy. The CDR3 coding sequence is TGCAGCGTTAGACTAGCGGGAGCCATGGAGACCGGGGAGCTGTTTTTT. As protein: CSVRLAGAMETGELFF.